The entry below gives a single TCR beta chain sequence along with its context. The antigen is undetermined. TCRdb redid the calling of the 5' RACE reads with MiXCR, one entry per CDR3 protein. The sample records about 390,000 distinct CDR3 sequences, more than 20% being singletons. This entry belongs to a study of T-cell memory formation after mild COVID-19. Study summary: In these data, TCR clusters were largely donor specific.

The CDR3 spans 15 residues. Trimming removed 4 bases from V and 0 bases from J; junction bases left unmatched: 2. Germline V gene sequence: CDR1 MNHNY, CDR2 SVGAGI (reference sequence). The study's findings and limits: Among clones contracting day 15 to 85, CD4/CD8 was balanced, whereas later expanders leaned CD4+. There was no confirmation that second-wave clones peaking on day 37 were SARS-CoV-2 specific. Mostly located in CM and EM were contracting CD4+ clones, with contracting CD8+ clones located in EMRA.

This chain uses TRBV6-6 with TRBJ2-4, with 8 bases fitting TRBD1. The TCR originated in an adult woman who had mild COVID-19 (a few samples of this study predate the infection). Cell type and time point are not known. The sample consisted of PBMCs or a T cell subset sorted from them (not recorded which). The CDR3 protein is CASSSTGVAKNIQYF. CDR3 in DNA: TGTGCCAGCAGTTCGACAGGGGTAGCCAAAAACATTCAGTACTTC.